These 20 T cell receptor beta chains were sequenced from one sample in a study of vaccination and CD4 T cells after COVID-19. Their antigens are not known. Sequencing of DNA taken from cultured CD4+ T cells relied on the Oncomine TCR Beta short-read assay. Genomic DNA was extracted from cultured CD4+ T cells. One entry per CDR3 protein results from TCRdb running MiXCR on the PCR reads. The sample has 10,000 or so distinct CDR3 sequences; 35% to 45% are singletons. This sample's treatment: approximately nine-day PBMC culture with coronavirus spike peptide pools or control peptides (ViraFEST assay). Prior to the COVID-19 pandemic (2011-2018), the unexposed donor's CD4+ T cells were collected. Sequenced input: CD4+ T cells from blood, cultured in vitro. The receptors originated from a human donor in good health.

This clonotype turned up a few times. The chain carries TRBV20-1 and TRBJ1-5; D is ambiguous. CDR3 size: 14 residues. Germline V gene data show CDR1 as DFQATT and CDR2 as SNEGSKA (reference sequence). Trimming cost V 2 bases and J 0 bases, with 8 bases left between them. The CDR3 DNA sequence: TGCAGTGCTAGATGGACGGATAGCAATCAGCCCCAGCATTTT. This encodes CSARWTDSNQPQHF.

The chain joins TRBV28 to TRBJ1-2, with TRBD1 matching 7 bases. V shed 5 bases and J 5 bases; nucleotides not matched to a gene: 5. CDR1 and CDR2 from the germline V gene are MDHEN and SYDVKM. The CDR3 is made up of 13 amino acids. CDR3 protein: CASSATGIYGYTF. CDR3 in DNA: TGTGCCAGCAGTGCGACAGGGATATATGGCTACACCTTC.

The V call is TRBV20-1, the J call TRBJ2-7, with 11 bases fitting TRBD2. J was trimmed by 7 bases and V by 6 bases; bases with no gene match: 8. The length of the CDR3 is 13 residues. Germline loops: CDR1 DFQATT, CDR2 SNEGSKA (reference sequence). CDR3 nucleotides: TGCAGTGCCATAGCGGGAGGGCCTGGTGAGCAGTACTTC. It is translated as CSAIAGGPGEQYF.

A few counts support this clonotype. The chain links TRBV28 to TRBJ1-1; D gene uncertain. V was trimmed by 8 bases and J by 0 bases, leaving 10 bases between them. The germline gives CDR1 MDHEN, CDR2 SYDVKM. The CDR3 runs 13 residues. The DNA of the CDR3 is TGTGCCAGCGAACGGGGTATGAACACTGAAGCTTTCTTT. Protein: CASERGMNTEAFF.

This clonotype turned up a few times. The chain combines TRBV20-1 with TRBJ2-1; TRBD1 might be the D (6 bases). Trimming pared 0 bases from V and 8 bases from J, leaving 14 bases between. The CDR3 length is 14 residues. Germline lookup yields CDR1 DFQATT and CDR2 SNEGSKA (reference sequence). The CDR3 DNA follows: TGCAGTGCTAGAGATGGACAGACCGGGGATGAGCAGTTCTTC. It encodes CSARDGQTGDEQFF.

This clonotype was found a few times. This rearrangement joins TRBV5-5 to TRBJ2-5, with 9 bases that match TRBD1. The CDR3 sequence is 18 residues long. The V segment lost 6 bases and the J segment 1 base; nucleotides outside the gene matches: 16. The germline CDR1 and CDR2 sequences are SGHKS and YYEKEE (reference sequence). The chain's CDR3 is CASTRLHRDRVSQETQYF. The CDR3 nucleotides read TGTGCCAGCACCCGACTCCACCGGGACAGGGTGTCCCAAGAGACCCAGTACTTC.

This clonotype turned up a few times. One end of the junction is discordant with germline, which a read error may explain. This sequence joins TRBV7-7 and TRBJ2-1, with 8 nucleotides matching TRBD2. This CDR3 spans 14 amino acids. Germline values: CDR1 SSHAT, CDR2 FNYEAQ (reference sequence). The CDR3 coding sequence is TGTGCTAGCAGCTTAGCGGGAAACTACAATGAGCAGTTCTTC. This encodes CASSLAGNYNEQFF.

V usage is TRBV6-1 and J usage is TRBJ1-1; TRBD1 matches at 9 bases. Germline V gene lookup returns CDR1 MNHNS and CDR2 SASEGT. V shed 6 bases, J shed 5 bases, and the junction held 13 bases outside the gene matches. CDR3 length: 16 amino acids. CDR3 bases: TGTGCCAGCAGCCTGACCGGGACAGGGAGGAAAACTGAAGCTTTCTTT. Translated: CASSLTGTGRKTEAFF.

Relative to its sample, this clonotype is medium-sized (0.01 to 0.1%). CDR3 bases: TGTGCCAGCAGTGGAGGGTCAGGGGACACTGAAGCTTTCTTT. Amino acids: CASSGGSGDTEAFF. The J gene is TRBJ1-1, the V gene TRBV6-1; D possibly corresponds to TRBD1 (6 bases). CDR1 and CDR2 (germline): MNHNS, SASEGT. The CDR3 consists of 14 residues. V lost 4 bases to trimming and J lost 3 bases, with 12 bases between them.

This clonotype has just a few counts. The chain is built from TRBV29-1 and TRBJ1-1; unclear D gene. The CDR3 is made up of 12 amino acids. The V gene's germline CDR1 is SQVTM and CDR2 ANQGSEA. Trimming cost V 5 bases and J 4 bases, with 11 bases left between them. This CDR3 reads CSVIPAATEAFF. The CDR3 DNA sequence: TGCAGCGTTATACCTGCGGCCACTGAAGCTTTCTTT.

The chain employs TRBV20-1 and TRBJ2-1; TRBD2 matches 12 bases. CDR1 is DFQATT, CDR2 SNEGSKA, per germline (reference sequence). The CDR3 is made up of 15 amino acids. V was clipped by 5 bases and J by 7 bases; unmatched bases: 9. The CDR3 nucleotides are TGCAGTGCTGAAAGAGGACTAGCGGGAAATAATGAGCAGTTCTTC. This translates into CSAERGLAGNNEQFF.

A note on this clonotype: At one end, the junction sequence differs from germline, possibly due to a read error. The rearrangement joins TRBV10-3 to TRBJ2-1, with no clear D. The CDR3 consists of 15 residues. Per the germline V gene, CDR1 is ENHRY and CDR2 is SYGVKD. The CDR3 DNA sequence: TGTGCCAGCAGTTATCCGGTTGGCCTCTACAATGAGCAGTTCTTC. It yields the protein CASSYPVGLYNEQFF.

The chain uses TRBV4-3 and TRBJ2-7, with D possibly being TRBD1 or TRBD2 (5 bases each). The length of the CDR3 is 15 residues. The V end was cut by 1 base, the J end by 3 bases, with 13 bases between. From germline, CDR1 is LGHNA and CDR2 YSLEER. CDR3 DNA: TGCGCCAGCAGCCAAGCGGCCGGGGCGGGCTACGAGCAGTACTTC. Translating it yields CASSQAAGAGYEQYF.

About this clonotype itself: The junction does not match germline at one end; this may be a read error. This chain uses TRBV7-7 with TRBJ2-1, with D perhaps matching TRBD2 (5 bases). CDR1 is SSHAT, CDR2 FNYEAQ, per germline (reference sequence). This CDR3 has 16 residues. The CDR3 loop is CASSRLRRSSYNEQFF. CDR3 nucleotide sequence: TGTGCTAGCAGCCGGCTCAGGAGGAGCTCCTACAATGAGCAGTTCTTC.

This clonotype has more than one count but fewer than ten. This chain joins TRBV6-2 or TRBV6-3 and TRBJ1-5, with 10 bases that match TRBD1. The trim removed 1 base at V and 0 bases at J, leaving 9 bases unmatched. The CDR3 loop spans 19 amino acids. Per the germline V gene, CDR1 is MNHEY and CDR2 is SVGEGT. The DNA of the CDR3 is TGTGCCAGCAGTTACTATATCGGGACAGGGGAATATAGCAATCAGCCCCAGCATTTT. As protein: CASSYYIGTGEYSNQPQHF.

This CDR3 is CASSFRASGRSGDEQYF. CDR3 DNA sequence: TGTGCCAGCAGCTTCCGGGCTAGCGGGAGATCAGGAGACGAGCAGTACTTC. The chain uses TRBV11-2 and TRBJ2-7, with 10 bases aligning to TRBD2. Germline lookup yields CDR1 SGHAT and CDR2 FQNNGV. The CDR3 runs to 17 residues. The V segment lost 3 bases and the J segment 5 bases; nucleotides outside the gene matches: 13.

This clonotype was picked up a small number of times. CDR3 loop: CASSFEQGAGNTIYF. In DNA form, the CDR3 reads TGTGCCAGCAGCTTTGAACAGGGGGCAGGAAACACCATATATTTT. This chain links TRBV7-2 with TRBJ1-3, with 9 bases lining up with TRBD1. CDR1 and CDR2 from the germline V gene are SGHTA and FQGNSA. The CDR3 sequence is 15 residues long. J gave up 4 bases and V 3 bases, and 4 bases lay outside the gene matches.

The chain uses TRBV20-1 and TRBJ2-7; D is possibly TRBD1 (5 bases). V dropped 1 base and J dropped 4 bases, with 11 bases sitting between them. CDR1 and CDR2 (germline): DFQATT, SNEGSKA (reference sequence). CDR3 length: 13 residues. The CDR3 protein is CSARVGQLYEQYF. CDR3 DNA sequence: TGCAGTGCTAGAGTGGGGCAGCTATACGAGCAGTACTTC.

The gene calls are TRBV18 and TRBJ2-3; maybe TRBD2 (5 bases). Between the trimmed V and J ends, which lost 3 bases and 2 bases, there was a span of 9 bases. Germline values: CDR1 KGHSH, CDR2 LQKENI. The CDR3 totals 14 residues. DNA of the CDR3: TGTGCCAGCTCACCCTTAGCGCTCACAGATACGCAGTATTTT. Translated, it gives CASSPLALTDTQYF. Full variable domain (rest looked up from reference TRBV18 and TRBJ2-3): NAGVMQNPRHLVRRRGQEARLRCSPMKGHSHVYWYRQLPEEGLKFMVYLQKENIIDESGMPKERFSAEFPKEGPSILRIQQVVRGDSAAYFCASSPLALTDTQYFGPGTRLTVL.

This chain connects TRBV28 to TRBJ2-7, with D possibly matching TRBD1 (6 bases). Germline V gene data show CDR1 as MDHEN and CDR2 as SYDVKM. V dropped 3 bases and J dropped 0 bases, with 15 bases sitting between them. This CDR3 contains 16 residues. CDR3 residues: CASSFKQGRSSYEQYF. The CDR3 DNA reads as TGTGCCAGCAGTTTTAAACAGGGAAGGAGCTCCTACGAGCAGTACTTC.